One sample yielded the 9 T cell receptor beta chains listed below, sequenced in a study of cytotoxic CD8 clonotypes in ibrutinib-treated CLL. Libraries were prepared by immunoSEQ multiplex PCR; TCRdb keeps only in-frame clonotypes and omits some of them. Of about 92,000 clones in the sample, around 77% were seen once. This specimen consisted of PBMCs, obtained after 24 months of ibrutinib treatment. The origin of the receptors is a human donor with chronic lymphocytic leukemia.

This chain connects TRBV28 to TRBJ1-5, with no clear D. The CDR3 runs to 15 residues. CDR1 MDHEN and CDR2 SYDVKM come from the germline V gene. V lost 7 bases to trimming and J lost 4 bases, with 17 bases between them. The CDR3 sequence: CASKPDTPFNQPQHF. The CDR3 DNA follows: TGTGCCAGCAAGCCCGACACGCCGTTTAATCAGCCCCAGCATTTT.

This chain joins TRBV19 and TRBJ1-2; D possibly corresponds to TRBD1 (5 bases). V was cut by 9 bases and J by 4 bases, with 15 bases left in between. CDR1 and CDR2 (germline): LNHDA, SQIVND (reference sequence). The CDR3 extends over 13 amino acids. The CDR3 region is CASGAGTAYGYTF. The CDR3 nucleotides are TGTGCCAGCGGGGCTGGAACGGCCTATGGCTACACCTTC.

The V and J genes are TRBV7-9 and TRBJ1-1; perhaps TRBD1 as D (6 bases). The V end lost 6 bases, the J end lost 4 bases, and 12 bases lay between the germline ends. This CDR3 is 13 amino acids long. CDR1 is SEHNR, CDR2 FQNEAQ, per germline (reference sequence). CDR3 protein: CASSSRGATEAFF. CDR3 coding DNA: TGTGCCAGCAGTTCCCGGGGGGCCACTGAAGCTTTCTTT.

The chain carries TRBV19 and TRBJ2-2, with 10 bases aligning to TRBD1. This CDR3 has 15 residues. The germline CDR1 and CDR2 sequences are LNHDA and SQIVND (reference sequence). With V trimmed by 6 bases and J by 1 base, 2 bases remained unmatched. CDR3 DNA sequence: TGTGCCAGTAGCCGGACAGGGGGGAACACCGGGGAGCTGTTTTTT. Protein product: CASSRTGGNTGELFF.

The chain is built from TRBV11-2 and TRBJ1-1; TRBD1 is a possible D gene (5 bases). Germline V gene data show CDR1 as SGHAT and CDR2 as FQNNGV. The V gene lost 2 bases and the J gene lost 1 base, with 8 bases spanning the gap. CDR3 length equals 14 residues. The CDR3 sequence: CASSLQGGNTEAFF. Here the CDR3 DNA reads TGTGCCAGCAGCTTACAGGGTGGGAACACTGAAGCTTTCTTT. Full variable domain (missing parts from reference TRBV11-2 and TRBJ1-1): EAGVAQSPRYKIIEKRQSVAFWCNPISGHATLYWYQQILGQGPKLLIQFQNNGVVDDSQLPKDRFSAERLKGVDSTLKIQPAKLEDSAVYLCASSLQGGNTEAFFGQGTRLTVV.

The rearrangement joins TRBV5-1 to TRBJ2-5; 10 nucleotides align to TRBD2. Trimming at V came to 4 bases and at J to 2 bases, leaving 11 bases not matched to a gene. From germline, CDR1 is SGHRS and CDR2 YFSETQ. The CDR3 loop spans 17 amino acids. The CDR3, as DNA: TGCGCCAGCAGCCATCCCGGGACTAGCGACTTACAAGAGACCCAGTACTTC. Protein product: CASSHPGTSDLQETQYF.

The chain's CDR3 is CASSLAVPQESTQYF. The CDR3 DNA is TGTGCCAGCAGCTTGGCGGTTCCCCAGGAGAGTACGCAGTATTTT. This rearrangement joins TRBV5-4 to TRBJ2-3; D is ambiguous. Germline values: CDR1 SGHNT, CDR2 YYREEE (reference sequence). V lost 0 bases, J lost 8 bases, and 16 bases lay in between. The CDR3 is 15 amino acids.

The V call is TRBV28, the J call TRBJ2-7, with TRBD1 matching 10 bases. The V gene end was trimmed by 5 bases and the J gene end by 3 bases; junction bases not matched to a gene: 7. This CDR3 comprises 15 residues. Germline V gene lookup returns CDR1 MDHEN and CDR2 SYDVKM. DNA of the CDR3: TGTGCCAGCAGTCCTCCCGGGACAGGGGACTACGAGCAGTACTTC. As protein: CASSPPGTGDYEQYF.

This clone was seen once. The chain combines TRBV4-1 with TRBJ2-5; a possible D gene is TRBD2 (6 bases). The CDR3 extends over 17 amino acids. V was pared by 2 bases and J by 3 bases, with 19 bases between. The germline gives CDR1 MGHRA, CDR2 YSYEKL. This chain's CDR3 is CASSQRRTMSNKETQYF. The CDR3 nucleotides read TGCGCCAGCAGCCAAAGACGGACTATGAGCAACAAAGAGACCCAGTACTTC.